The rows below give T cell receptor beta chains drawn from one sample of a study of blood T cell repertoires in COVID-19. Measured with immunoSEQ multiplex PCR; TCRdb has only the in-frame clones, and not every one. The profile shows roughly 200,000 clones, more than 75% of them singletons. The sample taken for sequencing was peripheral blood. These receptors were obtained from a woman aged 45-60 years with active or convalescent COVID-19. The CDR3 runs from the conserved cysteine through the conserved F or W. Each record gives: clone size, J gene, D gene, V gene, CDR3 DNA, CDR3 protein. D genes are given only for firm matches. Size is stated for part of the rows, as once, few or many counts, or as a class when the clone is expanded.

abundance: once
j_gene: TRBJ1-2
d_gene: NA
v_gene: TRBV6-1
CDR3nt: TGTGCCAGCAGTGAAGGTCGGGTGTACTATGGCTACACCTTC
CDR3aa: CASSEGRVYYGYTF

abundance: NA
j_gene: TRBJ2-7
d_gene: TRBD2
v_gene: TRBV5-5
CDR3nt: TGTGCCAGCAGCCCCGGGACTAGCGGGAACTCCTACGAGCAGTACTTC
CDR3aa: CASSPGTSGNSYEQYF

abundance: once
j_gene: TRBJ2-6
d_gene: NA
v_gene: TRBV6-6
CDR3nt: TGTGCCAGCAGTCCCGCGAGTAATACTGGGGCCAACGTCCTGACTTTC
CDR3aa: CASSPASNTGANVLTF

abundance: NA
j_gene: TRBJ2-3
d_gene: NA
v_gene: TRBV6-1
CDR3nt: TGTGCCAGCAGTGAAGTTCGGGGCACAGATACGCAGTATTTT
CDR3aa: CASSEVRGTDTQYF

abundance: many
j_gene: TRBJ2-3
d_gene: NA
v_gene: TRBV7-9
CDR3nt: TGTGCCAGCACCCCACGCGGCAGGGGTAGAGCAGATACGCAGTATTTT
CDR3aa: CASTPRGRGRADTQYF

abundance: NA
j_gene: TRBJ1-1
d_gene: NA
v_gene: TRBV18
CDR3nt: TGTGCCAGCTCACCAACTCACCGGGAGGGCGCTGAAGCTTTCTTT
CDR3aa: CASSPTHREGAEAFF

abundance: few
j_gene: TRBJ1-2
d_gene: TRBD1
v_gene: TRBV6-2/TRBV6-3
CDR3nt: TGTGCCAGCAGCAACAGCGGGACAGGGGAAGATGGCTACACCTTC
CDR3aa: CASSNSGTGEDGYTF

abundance: NA
j_gene: TRBJ2-5
d_gene: TRBD2
v_gene: TRBV7-9
CDR3nt: TGTGCCAGCAGCATTACTAGCGGGGGTCCGGAGACCCAGTACTTC
CDR3aa: CASSITSGGPETQYF

abundance: NA
j_gene: TRBJ1-4
d_gene: NA
v_gene: TRBV28
CDR3nt: TGTGCCAGCAGTTTAGACGGGGTGGAAAAACTGTTTTTT
CDR3aa: CASSLDGVEKLFF

abundance: NA
j_gene: TRBJ1-3
d_gene: NA
v_gene: TRBV30
CDR3nt: TGTGCCTGGAGTGTCCGTAGCTCTGGAAACACCATATATTTT
CDR3aa: CAWSVRSSGNTIYF

abundance: NA
j_gene: TRBJ2-1
d_gene: NA
v_gene: TRBV14
CDR3nt: TGTGCCAGCAGCCAAGAGGGGCTGCACAATGAGCAGTTCTTC
CDR3aa: CASSQEGLHNEQFF

abundance: once
j_gene: TRBJ2-5
d_gene: TRBD1
v_gene: TRBV28
CDR3nt: TGTGCCAGCAGACCTTCTGGGACAGGGGGTGAGGGGACCCAGTACTTC
CDR3aa: CASRPSGTGGEGTQYF

abundance: NA
j_gene: TRBJ2-3
d_gene: NA
v_gene: TRBV11-3
CDR3nt: TGTGCCAGCAGTTCTTCCCACAGGGTGACAGATACGCAGTATTTT
CDR3aa: CASSSSHRVTDTQYF

abundance: few
j_gene: TRBJ1-5
d_gene: NA
v_gene: TRBV29-1
CDR3nt: TGCAGCGCGTTAACCGACGGGGATCAGCCCCAGCATTTT
CDR3aa: CSALTDGDQPQHF

abundance: NA
j_gene: TRBJ1-6
d_gene: NA
v_gene: TRBV4-2
CDR3nt: TGTGCCAGCAGCCAAGAGCACCCCACAAGCTCCTATAATTCACCCCTCCACTTT
CDR3aa: CASSQEHPTSSYNSPLHF

abundance: NA
j_gene: TRBJ2-3
d_gene: TRBD2
v_gene: TRBV9
CDR3nt: TGTGCCAGCAGCGCGGGGGGGGATCTTGCAGATACGCAGTATTTT
CDR3aa: CASSAGGDLADTQYF